This record concerns one TCR beta chain sequence. Its specificity is unknown. The J segment lost 3 bases and the V segment lost 4 bases, leaving 11 bases of the junction unmatched. Per the germline V gene, CDR1 is SGHRS and CDR2 is YFSETQ. The CDR3 sequence is 17 residues long. This sample stems from a study of T cell responses to AZD1222 COVID-19 vaccine. Study findings and constraints: Vaccine-associated CD4 TCRs ranged over spike, dominating at 160-218 and 743-854.

Clones were sequenced by immunoSEQ multiplex PCR, and TCRdb holds only the in-frame ones, with some missing. Of 55,000 to 65,000 clones in the sample, roughly 87% are singletons; the top ten hold roughly 19%. The input for sequencing was peripheral blood, taken on day 0 of AZD1222 vaccination. The gene calls are TRBV5-1 and TRBJ1-4; 8 bases map to TRBD1. The clonotype was recovered from an adult in good health. CDR3 sequence: CASSPRTGSGANEKLFF. CDR3 nucleotide sequence: TGCGCCAGCAGCCCGCGGACAGGGAGCGGGGCTAATGAAAAACTGTTTTTT. The variable domain in full, completed from reference TRBV5-1 and TRBJ1-4, reads KAGVTQTPRYLIKTRGQQVTLSCSPISGHRSVSWYQQTPGQGLQFLFEYFSETQRNKGNFPGRFSGRQFSNSRSEMNVSTLELGDSALYLCASSPRTGSGANEKLFFGSGTQLSVL.